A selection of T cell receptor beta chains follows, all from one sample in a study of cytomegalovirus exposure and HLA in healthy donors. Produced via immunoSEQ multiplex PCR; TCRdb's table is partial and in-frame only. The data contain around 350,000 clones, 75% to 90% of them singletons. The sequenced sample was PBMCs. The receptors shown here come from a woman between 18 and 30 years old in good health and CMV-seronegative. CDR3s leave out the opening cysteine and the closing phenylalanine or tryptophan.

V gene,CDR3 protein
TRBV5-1,ASSLHSTQETQY
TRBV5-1,ASSPTGTSGGANYNEQF
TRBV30,AWSVRPGGTVSYEQY
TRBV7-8,ASSPQRSRADGYT
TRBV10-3,AISEISQVNSPLH
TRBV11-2,ASSFDGGSTEAF
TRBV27,ASSFQGRNNEQF
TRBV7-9,ASSPTEDSLNQPQH
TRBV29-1,SVAGGGGTDEKLF
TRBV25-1,ASSGPPPQPQH
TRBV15,ATSSLARQVNQPQH
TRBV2,ASSEMAPLETQY
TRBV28,AIRQGVLYGYT
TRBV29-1,SVEGTSGRSRDNEQF
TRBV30,AWSPPPPGQGSYGYT
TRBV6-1,ASSEMSGRTGELF
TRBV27,ASSLLGGSYEQY
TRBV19,ASNPQGQPQH
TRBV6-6,ASDRDGETQY
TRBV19,ASSIRYGTRGGNYEQY
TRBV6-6,ASSDLTGGRTGELF
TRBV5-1,ASLEGGPNTGELF
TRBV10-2,ASRVGQTSSYEQY
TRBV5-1,ASSFGAGGLDEQY
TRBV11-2,ASSLALYEQY
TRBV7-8,ASSPPRGDEQY
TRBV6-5,ASSYSGGVVYGYT
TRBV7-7,ASSYQRLANYGYT
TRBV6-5,ASSPSGVANYGYT
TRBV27,ASSLGGVNTEAF
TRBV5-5,ASSPYREPYEQY
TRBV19,ASSFHPGLAGTYEQY
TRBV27,ASSLKSGGEGGPNQETQY
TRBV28,ASSLGLANYGYT
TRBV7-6,ASSRLLAGGASYNEQF
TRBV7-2,ASSRDSPYEQY
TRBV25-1,ASSELGRGGMDTQY
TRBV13,ASSPQGLPYNEQF
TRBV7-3,ASSLISDDRVEQY
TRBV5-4,ASSFGRGEQY
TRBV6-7,AIPYRGGWEKLF
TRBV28,ASSAQGFSGNTIY
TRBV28,ASSLGGGEAF
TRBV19,ASSPRQGHNYGYT
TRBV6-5,ASSSGGAKIDTQY
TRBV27,ASSYIAGDNYEQY
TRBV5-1,ASIEGPDRGLLYEQY
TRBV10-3,ASDGSDIYYEQY
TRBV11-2,ASSPALTGEWKNTEAF
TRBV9,ASSVALGQGKPAF
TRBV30,AWMPAASHTEAF
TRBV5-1,ASSLVGAGANTGELF
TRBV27,ASSLRTGRTETQY
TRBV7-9,ASSLLGRGGTEAF
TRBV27,ASKGGNTEAF